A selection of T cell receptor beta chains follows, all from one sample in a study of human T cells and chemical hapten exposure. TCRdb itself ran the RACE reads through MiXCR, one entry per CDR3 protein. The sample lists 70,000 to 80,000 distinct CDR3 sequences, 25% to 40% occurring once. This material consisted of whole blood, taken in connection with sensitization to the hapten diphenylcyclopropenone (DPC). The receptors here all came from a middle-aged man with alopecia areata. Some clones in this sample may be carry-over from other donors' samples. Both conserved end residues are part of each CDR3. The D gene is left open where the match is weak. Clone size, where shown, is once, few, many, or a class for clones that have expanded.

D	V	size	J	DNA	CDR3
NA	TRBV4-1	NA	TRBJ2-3	TGCGCCAGCAGCCAAGGGCGGGCAGATACGCAGTATTTT	CASSQGRADTQYF
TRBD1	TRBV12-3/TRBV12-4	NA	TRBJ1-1	TGTGCCAGCAGACAACAGGGGAGGGGGAACACTGAAGCTTTCTTT	CASRQQGRGNTEAFF
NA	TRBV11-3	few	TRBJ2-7	TGTGCCAGCAGCTTAGGACGGAGCTACGAGCAGTACTTC	CASSLGRSYEQYF
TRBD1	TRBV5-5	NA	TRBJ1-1	TGTGCCAGCAGCTTCGACAGGGGGAGAGCGGCTGAAGCTTTCTTT	CASSFDRGRAAEAFF
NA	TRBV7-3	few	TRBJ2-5	TGTGCCAGCAGCCTCACTCAGTCGGAGACCCAGTACTTC	CASSLTQSETQYF
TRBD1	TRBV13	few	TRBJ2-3	TGTGCCAGCAGCGGCCGGGACAGGGGTCAGCAAGATACGCAGTATTTT	CASSGRDRGQQDTQYF
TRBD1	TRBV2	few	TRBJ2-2	TGTGCCAGCAGGGGGGGACAGGCGAACACCGGGGAGCTGTTTTTT	CASRGGQANTGELFF
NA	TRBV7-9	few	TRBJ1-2	TGTGCCAGCAGCTTAGCAGGGCTGGAAGGCTACACCTTC	CASSLAGLEGYTF
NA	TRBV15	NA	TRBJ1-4	TGTGCCACCAGGGCCTCAGCAACTAATGAAAAACTGTTTTTT	CATRASATNEKLFF
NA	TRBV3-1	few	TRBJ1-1	TGTGCCAGCAGCCAATTCCGGACAGAGCCAACCCGGGGAACTGAAGCTTTCTTT	CASSQFRTEPTRGTEAFF
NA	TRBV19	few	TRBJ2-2	TGTGCCAGTAGTATAAAGGGCGGCGGGGAGCTGTTTTTT	CASSIKGGGELFF
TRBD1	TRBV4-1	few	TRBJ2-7	TGCGCCAGCAGCCAAGTGGACAGGGCCTACGAGCAGTACTTC	CASSQVDRAYEQYF
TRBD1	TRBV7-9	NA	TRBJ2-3	TGTGCCAGCAGCCCATATCTCCTCGTGGACAGGGGTGATACGCAGTATTTT	CASSPYLLVDRGDTQYF
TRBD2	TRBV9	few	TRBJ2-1	TGTGCCAGCAGCGTAGCAGGGAGGGACGGTGAGCAGTTCTTC	CASSVAGRDGEQFF
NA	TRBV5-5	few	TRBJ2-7	TGTGCCAGCAGCTTGGCAGGGAAATTCTACGAGCAGTACTTC	CASSLAGKFYEQYF
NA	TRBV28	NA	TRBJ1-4	TGTGCCAGCAGTTGGTGGGACTTCACTAACTCGGCTAATGAAAAACTGTTTTTT	CASSWWDFTNSANEKLFF
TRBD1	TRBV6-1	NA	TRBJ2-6	TGTGCCAGCAGTTACACCGGGACAGGGTCCTCTGGGGCCAACGTCCTGACTTTC	CASSYTGTGSSGANVLTF
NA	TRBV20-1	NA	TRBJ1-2	TGCAGTGCTAGAGATCAATGGAGGGGCGGCTATGGCTACACCTTC	CSARDQWRGGYGYTF
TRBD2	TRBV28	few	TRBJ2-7	TGTGCCAGCAACTTTCTGAGACGGACTAGCTCCTACGAGCAGTACTTC	CASNFLRRTSSYEQYF
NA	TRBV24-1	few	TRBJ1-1	TGTGCCACCAGTGATGGTACGGGGATCGGTGAAGCTTTCTTT	CATSDGTGIGEAFF
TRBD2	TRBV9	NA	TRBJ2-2	TGTGCCAGCAGCGAGGGACTAGCGGGAGAAGGTACCGGGGAGCTGTTTTTT	CASSEGLAGEGTGELFF
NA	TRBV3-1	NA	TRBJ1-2	TGTGCCAGCAGCCAAGGTAACTATGGCTACACCTTC	CASSQGNYGYTF
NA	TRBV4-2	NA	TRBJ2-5	TGTGCCAGCAGCCAAGTGTCGAAGGATATAGAGACCCAGTACTTC	CASSQVSKDIETQYF
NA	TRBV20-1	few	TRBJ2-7	TGCAGTGCTAGACACCTAAACTACGAGCAGTACTTC	CSARHLNYEQYF
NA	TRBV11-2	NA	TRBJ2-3	TGTGCCAGCAGCTCTCTAGATACGCAGTATTTT	CASSSLDTQYF
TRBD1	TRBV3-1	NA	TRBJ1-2	TGTGCCAGCAGCCTCTCGTCGACAGGGAGAGGTGGCTACACCTTC	CASSLSSTGRGGYTF
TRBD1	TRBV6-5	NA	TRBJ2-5	TGTGCCAGCAGAATGACAGGGGCGGCTGGAGAGACCCAGTACTTC	CASRMTGAAGETQYF
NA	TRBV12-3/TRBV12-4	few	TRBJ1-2	TGTGCCAGCAGTTTATTTCGCTATGGCTACACCTTC	CASSLFRYGYTF
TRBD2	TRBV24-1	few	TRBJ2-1	TGTGCCACCGGGACTAGCGGGAGCTCCTACAATGAGCAGTTCTTC	CATGTSGSSYNEQFF
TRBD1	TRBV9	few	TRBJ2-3	TGTGCCAGCAGCTTATTGGACAGGAGCAGCACAGATACGCAGTATTTT	CASSLLDRSSTDTQYF
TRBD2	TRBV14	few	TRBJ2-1	TGTGCCAGCAGCTCTCTAGCGGGAGCCAGCTCCTACAATGAGCAGTTCTTC	CASSSLAGASSYNEQFF
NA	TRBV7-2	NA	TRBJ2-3	TGTGCCAGCAGCTTTCGCCAGGGTGGTATAAAAGATACGCAGTATTTT	CASSFRQGGIKDTQYF
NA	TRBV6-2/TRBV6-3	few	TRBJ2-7	TGTGCCAGCAGTTACGCGGGCAGAACCTACGAGCAGTACTTC	CASSYAGRTYEQYF
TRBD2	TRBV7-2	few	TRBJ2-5	TGTGCCAGCAGCTTAAGCGGGGGCCAAGAGACCCAGTACTTC	CASSLSGGQETQYF
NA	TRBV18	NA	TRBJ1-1	TGTGCCAGCTCACCACCGTACAGGGATAGCACTGAAGCTTTCTTT	CASSPPYRDSTEAFF
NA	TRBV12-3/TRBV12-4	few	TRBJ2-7	TGTGCCAGCAGCTCCCGGGGAAGCGGATCCTACGAGCAGTACTTC	CASSSRGSGSYEQYF
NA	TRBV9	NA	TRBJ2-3	TGTGCCAGCAGCGTAGGGCTTAGCACAGATACGCAGTATTTT	CASSVGLSTDTQYF
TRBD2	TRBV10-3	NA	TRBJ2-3	TGTGCCATCGATAGCGGGAGGCGGGAGGATACGCAGTATTTT	CAIDSGRREDTQYF
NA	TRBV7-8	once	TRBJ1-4	TGTGCCAGCAGTCCCCCTTGGGGGGAAAAACTGTTTTTT	CASSPPWGEKLFF
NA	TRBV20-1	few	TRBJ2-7	TGCAGTGCTAGGTGGGGGCTATCAACGTACGAGCAGTACTTC	CSARWGLSTYEQYF
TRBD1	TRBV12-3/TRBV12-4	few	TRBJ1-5	TGTGCCAGCAGTTTAGGGAGGAGGGGGCATCAGCCCCAGCATTTT	CASSLGRRGHQPQHF
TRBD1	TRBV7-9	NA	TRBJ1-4	TGTGCCAGCAGCGGGCCGGCAGGGGGCTGGACTAATGAAAAACTGTTTTTT	CASSGPAGGWTNEKLFF
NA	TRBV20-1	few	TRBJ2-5	TGCAGTGCTAGAGTCGTCGACGGAGGACGGTACTTC	CSARVVDGGRYF
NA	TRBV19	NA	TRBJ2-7	TGTGCCAGTAGTATAGGGCCAGCCTACGAGCAGTACTTC	CASSIGPAYEQYF
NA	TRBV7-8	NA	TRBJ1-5	TGTGCCAGCGGTAATCATAAGAACAATCAGCCCCAGCATTTT	CASGNHKNNQPQHF
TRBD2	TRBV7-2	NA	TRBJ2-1	TGTGCCAGCAGCTCCCAAAGACTAGCGGGCGTTGAGCAGTTCTTC	CASSSQRLAGVEQFF
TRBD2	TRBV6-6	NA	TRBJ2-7	TGTGCCAGCAGGCCCCAACTAGCGGGAGACTCCTACGAGCAGTACTTC	CASRPQLAGDSYEQYF
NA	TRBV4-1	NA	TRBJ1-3	TGCGCCAGCAGTCCCTACTCTGGTCGGATAACTGGAAACACCATATATTTT	CASSPYSGRITGNTIYF
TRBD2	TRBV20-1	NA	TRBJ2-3	TGCAGTGCTACAGGGAGGGGCACAGATACGCAGTATTTT	CSATGRGTDTQYF
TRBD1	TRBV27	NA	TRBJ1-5	TGTGCCAGCAGTAGACAGGGAACTAGCAATCAGCCCCAGCATTTT	CASSRQGTSNQPQHF
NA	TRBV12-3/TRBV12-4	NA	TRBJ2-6	TGTGCCAGCAGTTCCGGGTTCGGGGCCAACGTCCTGACTTTC	CASSSGFGANVLTF
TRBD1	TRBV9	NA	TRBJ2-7	TGTGCCAGCAGCGCCGGGGACAGGGGGACGTACGAGCAGTACTTC	CASSAGDRGTYEQYF
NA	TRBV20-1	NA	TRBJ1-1	TGCAGTGCTAGGCAGATAACTGAAGCTTTCTTT	CSARQITEAFF